These 11 T cell receptor beta chains came from one sample sequenced in a study of cytomegalovirus exposure and HLA in healthy donors. Primers for the PCR totalled 60 Vbeta and 13 Jbeta. The table came from immunoSEQ multiplex PCR; TCRdb's copy has only in-frame clones and leaves some out. Here the sample spans roughly 100,000 clones, over 60% being singletons. Input material: PBMCs. The receptors come from a female donor in good health and CMV-seropositive.

The chain recombines TRBV4-3 with TRBJ2-3; D ambiguous. CDR1 is LGHNA and CDR2 is YSLEER in the germline V gene. Trimming stripped 3 bases from V and 2 bases from J, with 6 bases between. The CDR3 totals 13 residues. DNA of the CDR3: TGCGCCAGCAGCCACGGTCCCACAGATACGCAGTATTTT. Residues: CASSHGPTDTQYF.

This clone was observed once. The V and J genes are TRBV27 and TRBJ2-7, with 10 positions matching TRBD1. Trimming at V came to 7 bases and at J to 5 bases, leaving 11 bases not matched to a gene. This CDR3 contains 15 residues. CDR1 and CDR2 (germline): MNHEY, SMNVEV (reference sequence). CDR3 amino acids: CASTLRGQGRDEQYF. The CDR3 DNA sequence: TGTGCCAGCACCCTCCGGGGACAGGGGAGAGACGAGCAGTACTTC.

This clone was counted between two and nine times. The chain uses TRBV6-4 and TRBJ1-4; D is unresolved. Germline V gene lookup returns CDR1 MRHNA and CDR2 SNTAGT. The CDR3 is 13 residues long. V lost 6 bases, J lost 4 bases, and 9 bases lay in between. In DNA, the CDR3 is TGTGCCAGCAGGAGGGCGGATAATGAAAAACTGTTTTTT. This codes for CASRRADNEKLFF.

This sequence joins TRBV14 and TRBJ1-5; D not certain. Trimming shortened V by 4 bases and J by 2 bases, and 21 bases separated the two germline ends. CDR1 is SGHDN and CDR2 is FVKESK in the germline V gene. CDR3 length equals 18 residues. The CDR3 region is CASSPQVGDTVCNQPQHF. The CDR3 nucleotides read TGTGCCAGCAGCCCCCAGGTCGGGGATACGGTATGCAATCAGCCCCAGCATTTT.

The chain has TRBV5-1 and TRBJ1-4, with D possibly TRBD1 on 5 matching bases. The germline gives CDR1 SGHRS, CDR2 YFSETQ. CDR3 length equals 14 residues. The ends were cut back, 2 bases at V and 8 bases at J, with 13 bases in the middle. CDR3 in amino acids: CASSFGAGGEKLFF. The CDR3 DNA sequence: TGCGCCAGCAGCTTCGGGGCGGGAGGAGAAAAACTGTTTTTT.

The J gene is TRBJ2-1, the V gene TRBV5-4; 12 bases map to TRBD2. Germline V gene sequence: CDR1 SGHNT, CDR2 YYREEE (reference sequence). The CDR3 is 14 residues long. Losses at the gene ends were 4 bases for V and 8 bases for J; bases not matched to a gene: 4. The DNA for the CDR3 is TGTGCCAGCAGCCCTAGCGGGAGGGTTGATGAGCAGTTCTTC. Its protein product is CASSPSGRVDEQFF.

The sample holds a few counts of this clone. The junction and the germline gene differ at one end; a read error may be behind it. V gene TRBV7-7 combines with J gene TRBJ2-2; D gene ambiguous. Germline V gene data show CDR1 as SSHAT and CDR2 as FNYEAQ (reference sequence). The CDR3 runs 15 residues. The CDR3 protein is CASSQASPGTGELFF. The DNA for the CDR3 is TGTGCTAGCAGCCAGGCCTCACCTGGTACCGGGGAGCTGTTTTTT.

V gene TRBV6-5 combines with J gene TRBJ1-4, with 7 bases aligning to TRBD1. The CDR3 runs 14 residues. From germline, CDR1 is MNHEY and CDR2 SVGAGI. The J segment lost 3 bases and the V segment lost 2 bases, leaving 0 bases of the junction unmatched. CDR3 in DNA: TGTGCCAGCAGTTACGACAGGGCTAATGAAAAACTGTTTTTT. This translates into CASSYDRANEKLFF.

The chain employs TRBV30 and TRBJ1-5, with a possible D match to TRBD1 (6 bases). With 2 bases removed from V and 0 bases from J, the gap between germline ends came to 14 bases. CDR3 length: 16 residues. Germline V gene sequence: CDR1 GTSNPN, CDR2 SVGIG (reference sequence). CDR3 sequence reads: CAWSKGHLNSNQPQHF. The CDR3 bases are TGTGCCTGGAGTAAGGGACACTTAAATAGCAATCAGCCCCAGCATTTT.

The chain joins TRBV28 to TRBJ2-3, with D uncertain. V was cut by 3 bases and J by 2 bases, with 9 bases left in between. The CDR3 covers 14 residues. CDR1 is MDHEN, CDR2 SYDVKM, per germline. The CDR3 DNA follows: TGTGCCAGCAGTTTTTCCCCACTCACAGATACGCAGTATTTT. It is translated as CASSFSPLTDTQYF.

This rearrangement joins TRBV6-6 to TRBJ2-3, with 10 nucleotides matching TRBD2. This CDR3 contains 15 residues. With V trimmed by 8 bases and J by 3 bases, 8 bases remained unmatched. CDR1 and CDR2 from the germline V gene are MNHNY and SVGAGI (reference sequence). The CDR3 is CASLTSGLGTDTQYF. CDR3 nucleotide sequence: TGTGCCAGCTTGACTAGCGGGTTGGGGACAGATACGCAGTATTTT.